The 13 T cell receptor beta chains listed next were all sequenced from one sample in a study of beta chain features in type 1 diabetes. Every isolated RNA sample was fully reverse transcribed, so sequencing captured expressed TCRB transcripts. Data came from immunoSEQ multiplex PCR; TCRdb stores just in-frame clones and leaves some out. The data contain approximately 170,000 clones, roughly 9.1% of them singletons. The sample was central memory CD4+ T cells from blood. These receptors originate from a woman between 18 and 29 years old in good health.

V and J are TRBV5-5 and TRBJ2-6; TRBD1 agrees at 7 bases. Germline V gene sequence: CDR1 SGHKS, CDR2 YYEKEE (reference sequence). V lost 4 bases to trimming and J lost 0 bases; unmatched junction nucleotides: 4. The CDR3 spans 16 residues. The CDR3 nucleotides are TGTGCCAGCAGCCCGGGACAGTTCTCTGGGGCCAACGTCCTGACTTTC. Its translation: CASSPGQFSGANVLTF.

This clone has a handful of counts. This sequence joins TRBV5-4 and TRBJ2-5, with D perhaps TRBD2 (6 bases). The germline V and J ends were trimmed by 4 bases and 5 bases, with 12 bases remaining between them. There are 13 residues in the CDR3. In germline, CDR1 is SGHNT, CDR2 YYREEE (reference sequence). The CDR3 sequence: CASSLDLAETQYF. Here the CDR3 DNA reads TGTGCCAGCAGCCTGGACCTAGCGGAGACCCAGTACTTC.

This chain links TRBV5-1 with TRBJ2-1; D unresolved. CDR1 SGHRS and CDR2 YFSETQ come from the germline V gene. The germline V and J ends were trimmed by 4 bases and 2 bases, with 13 bases remaining between them. The CDR3 covers 15 residues. CDR3 residues: CASSHDGGTYNEQFF. CDR3 in DNA: TGCGCCAGCAGCCATGACGGCGGAACCTACAATGAGCAGTTCTTC.

The chain uses TRBV7-3 and TRBJ2-5; 7 bases line up with TRBD1. The CDR3 has 14 amino acids. Germline CDR1 and CDR2: SGHTA and FQGTGA. The V segment lost 5 bases and the J segment 0 bases; nucleotides outside the gene matches: 3. DNA of the CDR3: TGTGCCAGCAGCCCAGACAGGGACCAAGAGACCCAGTACTTC. It codes for CASSPDRDQETQYF.

Only a few counts were recorded for this clone. The V and J genes are TRBV6-1 and TRBJ2-6; the match to TRBD2 covers 7 bases. The CDR3 is made up of 20 amino acids. CDR1 MNHNS and CDR2 SASEGT come from the germline V gene. V shed 7 bases and J 0 bases; nucleotides not matched to a gene: 18. The CDR3 region is CASIDPQGGQRNSGANVLTF. CDR3 DNA sequence: TGTGCCAGCATTGATCCGCAGGGAGGGCAACGAAACTCTGGGGCCAACGTCCTGACTTTC.

This clone showed up just a few times. The V call is TRBV7-9, the J call TRBJ1-1, with D possibly being TRBD1 (6 bases). Trimming took 3 bases from V and 6 from J, leaving 17 bases between them. The CDR3 has 15 residues. In germline, CDR1 is SEHNR, CDR2 FQNEAQ (reference sequence). CDR3 in amino acids: CASSFKGGRFAEAFF. The CDR3 DNA reads TGTGCCAGCAGCTTTAAGGGGGGGCGCTTTGCTGAAGCTTTCTTT.

This clone was observed many times. The rearrangement joins TRBV20-1 to TRBJ2-5; 7 positions match TRBD2. Looked up from germline, CDR1 is DFQATT and CDR2 is SNEGSKA (reference sequence). Trimming removed 4 bases from V and 5 bases from J; junction bases left unmatched: 1. This CDR3 spans 11 amino acids. The CDR3 sequence: CSATREETQYF. The CDR3 DNA is TGCAGTGCTACGCGGGAGGAGACCCAGTACTTC.

The gene calls are TRBV7-2 and TRBJ2-3; 12 bases map to TRBD2. With 6 bases clipped from V and 2 bases from J, the junction kept 6 bases outside the gene matches. CDR1 is SGHTA and CDR2 is FQGNSA in the germline V gene. CDR3 size: 16 residues. In nucleotides, the CDR3 is TGTGCCAGCAGTTATCTAGCGGGGGGGCTCACAGATACGCAGTATTTT. It yields the protein CASSYLAGGLTDTQYF.

Only a few counts were recorded for this clone. The J gene is TRBJ1-2, the V gene TRBV5-1, with 8 bases identical to TRBD1. V lost 5 bases to trimming and J lost 0 bases; unmatched junction nucleotides: 6. Germline CDR1 is SGHRS and CDR2 is YFSETQ. This CDR3 region has 15 residues. The CDR3 coding sequence is TGCGCCAGCAGTCCCGGGACAGGACCTAACTATGGCTACACCTTC. Its translation is CASSPGTGPNYGYTF.

This chain connects TRBV9 to TRBJ2-1; D possibly corresponds to TRBD2 (6 bases). Looked up from germline, CDR1 is SGDLS and CDR2 is YYNGEE. V was clipped by 3 bases and J by 4 bases, with 8 bases between them. The length of the CDR3 is 13 residues. In DNA form, the CDR3 reads TGTGCCAGCAGCGCTAGCGATTACAATGAGCAGTTCTTC. It specifies CASSASDYNEQFF.

This chain uses TRBV19 with TRBJ1-1, with 7 nucleotides matching TRBD1. With V trimmed by 10 bases and J by 4 bases, 18 bases remained unmatched. CDR1 and CDR2 (germline): LNHDA, SQIVND (reference sequence). The length of the CDR3 is 16 residues. The CDR3 DNA reads TGTGCCACCTACACGCTCAGGACAGGAGGCGGCACTGAAGCTTTCTTT. Amino acids: CATYTLRTGGGTEAFF.

This clone was seen only a few times. V and J are TRBV11-2 and TRBJ2-7; the match to TRBD2 covers 12 bases. Germline V gene sequence: CDR1 SGHAT, CDR2 FQNNGV. Trimming removed 4 bases from V and 2 bases from J; junction bases left unmatched: 3. The CDR3 runs to 15 residues. The CDR3 DNA follows: TGTGCCAGCAGCTCGGGACTAGCGGGCGCCTACGAGCAGTACTTC. This translates into CASSSGLAGAYEQYF.

This clone came up a few times. V gene TRBV7-8 combines with J gene TRBJ2-1, with 7 bases aligning to TRBD1. Trimming took 5 bases from V and 3 from J; bases not matched to a gene: 7. The CDR3 has 15 amino acids. Per germline, CDR1 SGHVS and CDR2 FQNEAQ. CDR3 region: CASSLRQGFYNEQFF. CDR3 sequence (DNA): TGTGCCAGCAGCCTCCGACAGGGCTTCTACAATGAGCAGTTCTTC.